Shown below are 20 T cell receptor beta chains from a single sample sequenced in a study of metastatic and nonmetastatic thyroid tumors. TCRdb re-clonotyped the PCR reads via MiXCR. Of approximately 16,000 clones listed, around 20% are singletons. Patients underwent thyroid surgery, and none had received any treatment before it. The sample was blood. Receptor source: a female donor with papillary thyroid cancer or a benign thyroid nodule (not recorded which). Some clones in this sample may be carry-over from other donors' samples.

This clone was counted many times. A single base separates this from a much larger clone, so it may be a read error. This chain uses TRBV5-8 with TRBJ2-1, with TRBD1 matching over 8 bases. Germline CDR1 reads SGHTS; CDR2 reads YDEGEE. This CDR3 is built from 13 residues. The V gene end was trimmed by 3 bases and the J gene end by 12 bases; junction bases not matched to a gene: 8. CDR3 in amino acids: CASSSGDRSAQFF. As DNA, the CDR3 is TGTGCCAGCAGCTCAGGGGACAGGTCCGCGCAGTTCTTC.

Judged by abundance, this clone is medium-sized. The chain couples TRBV10-3 to TRBJ1-1; 7 bases match TRBD1. This CDR3 contains 14 residues. V lost 6 bases and J lost 1; bases outside the gene matches: 5. The germline V gene encodes CDR1 ENHRY and CDR2 SYGVKD. The CDR3 nucleotides read TGTGCCATCAGACCGGACAGGTCGAACACTGAAGCTTTCTTT. Translated: CAIRPDRSNTEAFF.

By share, this clone counts as medium-sized (0.01 to 0.1%). The chain has TRBV6-1 and TRBJ2-7; the D is unclear. The ends were cut back, 5 bases at V and 6 bases at J, with 2 bases in the middle. This CDR3 has 9 residues. The germline gives CDR1 MNHNS, CDR2 SASEGT. CDR3 DNA sequence: TGTGCCAGCAGTTCCGAGCAGTACTTC. It yields the protein CASSSEQYF.

The chain uses TRBV12-3 or TRBV12-4 and TRBJ2-7, with 8 bases lining up with TRBD1. J was trimmed by 2 bases and V by 3 bases; bases with no gene match: 3. The CDR3 runs 14 residues. CDR3 in amino acids: CASSFGQGTYEQYF. The CDR3 region has the DNA TGTGCCAGCAGTTTTGGACAGGGAACCTACGAGCAGTACTTC.

Ten or more counts support this clone. The rearrangement links TRBV4-2 to TRBJ2-2; D unclear. Trimming left V 3 bases short and J 4 bases short, with 6 bases between. The germline CDR1 and CDR2 sequences are LGHNA and YNFKEQ. The CDR3 extends over 13 amino acids. CDR3 in amino acids: CASSHSITGELFF. The DNA for the CDR3 is TGTGCCAGCAGCCATTCGATCACCGGGGAGCTGTTTTTT.

This clone is medium-sized in the sample. The V gene is TRBV12-3 or TRBV12-4, the J gene TRBJ1-5; D is unresolved. The CDR3 spans 14 residues. Trimming left V 3 bases short and J 5 bases short, with 11 bases between. This CDR3 reads CASSLGPLDQPQHF. DNA for the CDR3: TGTGCCAGCAGTTTGGGCCCCTTGGATCAGCCCCAGCATTTT.

This clone was counted only a few times. The rearrangement uses TRBV6-1 and TRBJ2-1; TRBD2 matches at 13 bases. Germline V gene sequence: CDR1 MNHNS, CDR2 SASEGT. This CDR3 has 15 residues. The CDR3 loop is CAIQPGLAGRDEQFF. The CDR3 DNA is TGTGCGATACAACCGGGACTAGCGGGAAGGGATGAGCAGTTCTTC.

The V gene is TRBV19, the J gene TRBJ2-2, with TRBD2 matching 7 bases. Trimming cost V 6 bases and J 2 bases; bases outside gene matches: 12. This CDR3 comprises 17 residues. Germline-derived CDR1 and CDR2 are LNHDA and SQIVND (reference sequence). CDR3 DNA: TGTGCCAGTAGCCCTGGGTGGGGAGGGAGAAACACCGGGGAGCTGTTTTTT. Its protein is CASSPGWGGRNTGELFF.

V gene TRBV5-8 combines with J gene TRBJ1-6; TRBD1 might be the D (5 bases). V was shortened by 1 base and J by 3 bases, with 8 bases between the two germline ends. CDR3 length: 15 residues. In germline, CDR1 is SGHTS, CDR2 YDEGEE. The CDR3 spells CASSLRQNYNSPLHF. Here the CDR3 DNA reads TGTGCCAGCAGCTTGCGACAGAACTATAATTCACCCCTCCACTTT.

This clone was seen more than once but under ten times. The rearrangement links TRBV19 to TRBJ2-3; D might be TRBD1 (5 bases). Germline-derived CDR1 and CDR2 are LNHDA and SQIVND (reference sequence). This CDR3 region has 12 residues. The V and J ends lost 5 bases and 5 bases respectively, with 8 bases between them. This CDR3 reads CASSPRGDTQYF. CDR3 nucleotides: TGTGCCAGTAGTCCAAGGGGAGATACGCAGTATTTT.

This clone is medium-sized by share. The chain carries TRBV11-1 and TRBJ2-7, with D possibly matching TRBD1 (6 bases). Germline V gene lookup returns CDR1 SGHAT and CDR2 FQDESV (reference sequence). The CDR3 runs 12 residues. V lost 5 bases and J lost 3, with 8 bases in between. CDR3 coding DNA: TGTGCCAGCAGCCGGGACAACTACGAGCAGTACTTC. Translation gives CASSRDNYEQYF.

This clone is medium-sized by share. The rearrangement links TRBV28 to TRBJ2-7, with 8 bases lining up with TRBD2. Per the germline V gene, CDR1 is MDHEN and CDR2 is SYDVKM. The CDR3 contains 14 residues. The CDR3 region is CVAGGGGGSYEQYF. DNA for the CDR3: TGTGTGGCGGGGGGAGGGGGGGGGTCCTACGAGCAGTACTTC.

This clone is categorized as medium-sized. J is TRBJ2-7 and V is TRBV12-3 or TRBV12-4; 9 nucleotides line up with TRBD1. J lost 3 bases, V lost 6 bases, and 6 bases had no gene match. CDR3 length: 14 amino acids. The CDR3 region has the DNA TGTGCCAGCAGACCCGGGACAGGGTACTACGAGCAGTACTTC. This translates into CASRPGTGYYEQYF.

This clone was observed a handful of times. The rearrangement joins TRBV6-2 or TRBV6-3 to TRBJ2-3; 9 bases map to TRBD2. V was clipped by 2 bases and J by 3 bases; unmatched bases: 3. This CDR3 comprises 15 residues. The germline CDR1 and CDR2 sequences are MNHEY and SVGEGT. The CDR3 DNA reads TGTGCCAGCAGTTACACCACTAGCGGGACAGATACGCAGTATTTT. As protein: CASSYTTSGTDTQYF.

Turning to this clone: One end of the junction fails to match germline, which may point to a read error. This chain connects TRBV12-3 or TRBV12-4 to TRBJ1-1; possible D gene TRBD1, 5 bases. This CDR3 is 14 amino acids long. The chain's CDR3 is CARSLNQWGTESFF. The CDR3 DNA is TGTGCCAGGAGTTTAAACCAGTGGGGCACTGAATCTTTCTTT.

This clone showed up many times. Written as DNA, the CDR3 is TGTGCCAGCAGCTTAGTACCTAGCGGGGCCGGCACAGATACGCAGTATTTT. Protein product: CASSLVPSGAGTDTQYF. J is TRBJ2-3 and V is TRBV7-8; 9 positions agree with TRBD2. V lost 1 base to trimming and J lost 1 base; unmatched junction nucleotides: 6. Germline CDR1 SGHVS, CDR2 FQNEAQ. The CDR3 sequence is 17 residues long.

The J gene is TRBJ2-3, the V gene TRBV19; D may be TRBD2 (7 bases). V dropped 9 bases and J dropped 0 bases, with 25 bases sitting between them. This CDR3 contains 18 residues. Germline V CDR1 and CDR2: LNHDA, SQIVND (reference sequence). The CDR3 DNA is TGTGCCAGGAGGGGGGGTTTTCGGCTTGGATCCAGCACAGATACGCAGTATTTT. Its translation: CARRGGFRLGSSTDTQYF.

This clone was observed many times. Other nucleotide sequences from this sample produce the same CDR3. The CDR3 bases are TGTGCCAGTAGAAAACTCAGGGAAAGCACAGATACGCAGTATTTT. This codes for CASRKLRESTDTQYF. The chain couples TRBV19 to TRBJ2-3, with a tentative D call TRBD1 (5 bases). Germline CDR1 is LNHDA and CDR2 is SQIVND (reference sequence). V dropped 6 bases and J dropped 0 bases, with 13 bases sitting between them. This CDR3 spans 15 amino acids.

This clone was seen a few times. This chain joins TRBV6-5 and TRBJ1-2; D perhaps matches TRBD1 (5 bases). Trimming removed 3 bases at V and 4 bases at J, with 15 bases between. Germline lookup yields CDR1 MNHEY and CDR2 SVGAGI. The CDR3 is 15 amino acids. CDR3 sequence: CASSYTGAIGYGYTF. CDR3 DNA: TGTGCCAGCAGTTATACAGGCGCCATAGGCTATGGCTACACCTTC.

This clone occurred many times. The chain links TRBV19 to TRBJ1-4; 8 bases fit TRBD1. The CDR3 sequence is 15 residues long. Germline CDR1 and CDR2: LNHDA and SQIVND (reference sequence). V shed 5 bases, J shed 6 bases, and the junction held 8 bases outside the gene matches. DNA of the CDR3: TGTGCCAGTAGTTCCCCAGGGGGCCGGGATGAAAAACTGTTTTTT. Protein: CASSSPGGRDEKLFF.